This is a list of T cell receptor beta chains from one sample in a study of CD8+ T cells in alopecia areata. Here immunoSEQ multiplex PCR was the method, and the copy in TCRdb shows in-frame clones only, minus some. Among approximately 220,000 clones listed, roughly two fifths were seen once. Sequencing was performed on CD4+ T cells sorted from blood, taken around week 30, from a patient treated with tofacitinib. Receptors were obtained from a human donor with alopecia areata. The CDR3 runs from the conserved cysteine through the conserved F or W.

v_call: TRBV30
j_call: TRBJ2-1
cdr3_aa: CAWSVRGSRNNEQFF

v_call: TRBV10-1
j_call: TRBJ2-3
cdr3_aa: CASSAGPADTQYF

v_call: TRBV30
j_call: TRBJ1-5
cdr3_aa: CAWSPEQGRNQPQHF

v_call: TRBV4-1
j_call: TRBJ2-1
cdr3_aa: CASSRGIALEQFF

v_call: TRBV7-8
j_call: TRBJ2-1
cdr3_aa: CASSLSRGQSYNEQFF

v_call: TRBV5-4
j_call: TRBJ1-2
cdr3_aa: CASSLITEPLSRGYTF

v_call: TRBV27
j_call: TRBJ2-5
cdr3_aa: CASARTGMRETQYF

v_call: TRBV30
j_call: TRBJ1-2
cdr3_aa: CAWSEGLYGYTF

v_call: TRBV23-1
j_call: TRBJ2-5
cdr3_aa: CASSHKDRGETQYF

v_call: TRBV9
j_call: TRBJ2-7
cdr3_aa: CASSTRTGGKGVEQYF

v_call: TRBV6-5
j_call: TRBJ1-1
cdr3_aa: CASSYRTGKAFF

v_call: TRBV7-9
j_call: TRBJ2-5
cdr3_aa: CASSFDTGDQETQYF

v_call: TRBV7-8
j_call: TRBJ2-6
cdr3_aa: CASRSTGLDFSGANVLTF

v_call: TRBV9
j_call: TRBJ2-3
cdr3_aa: CASSVIDRGDTQYF

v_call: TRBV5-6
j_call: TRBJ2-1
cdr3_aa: CASSLDRRNSYNEQFF

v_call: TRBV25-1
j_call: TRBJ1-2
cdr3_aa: CASSNRGGAYGYTF

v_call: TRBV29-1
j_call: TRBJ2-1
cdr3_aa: CSVGRTGGYNEQFF

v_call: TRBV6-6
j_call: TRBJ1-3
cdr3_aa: CASSYSGSGNTIYF

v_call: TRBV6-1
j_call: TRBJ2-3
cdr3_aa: CASREEVTDTQYF

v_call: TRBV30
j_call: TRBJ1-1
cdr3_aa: CAWEPGTYTEAFF

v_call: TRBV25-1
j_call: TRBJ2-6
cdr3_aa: CASSDPALAGANVLTF

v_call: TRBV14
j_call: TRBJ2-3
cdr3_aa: CASSQALGGGTDTQYF

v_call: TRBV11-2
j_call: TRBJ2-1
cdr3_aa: CASSVGRSSYNEQFF

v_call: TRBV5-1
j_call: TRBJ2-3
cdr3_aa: CASSLTWEDTQYF

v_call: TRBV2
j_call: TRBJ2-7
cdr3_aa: CASYPGLAGGARHEQYF

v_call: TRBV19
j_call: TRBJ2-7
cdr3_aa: CASSIGLAGNYEQYF

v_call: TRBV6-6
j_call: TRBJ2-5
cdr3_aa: CASGGETQYF

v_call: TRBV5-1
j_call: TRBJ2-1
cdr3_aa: CASSSGLAGPSYNEQFF

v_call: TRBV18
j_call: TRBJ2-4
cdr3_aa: CASSPPGQGGQNIQYF

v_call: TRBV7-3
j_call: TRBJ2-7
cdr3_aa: CASSLAGVAYEQYF

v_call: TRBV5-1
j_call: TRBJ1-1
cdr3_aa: CASTVGVQNTEAFF

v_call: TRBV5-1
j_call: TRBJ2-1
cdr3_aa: CASSLIPRSGGNEQFF